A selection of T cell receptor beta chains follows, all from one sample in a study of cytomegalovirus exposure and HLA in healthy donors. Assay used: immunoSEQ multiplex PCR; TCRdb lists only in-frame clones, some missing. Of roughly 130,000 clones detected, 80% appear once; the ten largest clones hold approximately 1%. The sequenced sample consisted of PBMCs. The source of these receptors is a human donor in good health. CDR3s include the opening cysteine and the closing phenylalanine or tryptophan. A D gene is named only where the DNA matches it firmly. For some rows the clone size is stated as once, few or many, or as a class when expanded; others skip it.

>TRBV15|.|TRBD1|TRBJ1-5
TGTGCCACCAGCACCACAGGGGGCAGGCAGCCCCAGCATTTT
CATSTTGGRQPQHF
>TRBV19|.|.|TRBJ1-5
TGTGCCAGTACTACAGGGAATCAGCCCCAGCATTTT
CASTTGNQPQHF
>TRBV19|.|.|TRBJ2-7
TGTGCCAGTAGTATGACGGGACATCCCTACGAGCAGTACTTC
CASSMTGHPYEQYF
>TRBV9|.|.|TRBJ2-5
TGTGCCAGCAGCGTAGTAGCGGAAGGGAGGCAAGAGACCCAGTACTTC
CASSVVAEGRQETQYF
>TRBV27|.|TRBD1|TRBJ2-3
TGTGCCAGCGGTCCACCGGGACAGGGGGTAGATACGCAGTATTTT
CASGPPGQGVDTQYF
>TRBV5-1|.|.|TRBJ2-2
TGCGCCAGCAGCTTCCAGGGGTCCACCGGGGAGCTGTTTTTT
CASSFQGSTGELFF
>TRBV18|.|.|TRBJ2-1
TGTGCCAGCTCACTACAACAGGGACGAGAGTACAATGAGCAGTTCTTC
CASSLQQGREYNEQFF
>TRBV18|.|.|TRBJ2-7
TGTGCCAGCTCAACGCTGGAGGGAGTCGAGCAGTACTTC
CASSTLEGVEQYF
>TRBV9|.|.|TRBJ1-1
TGTGCCAGCACCCAGGAGGGGGGGGGCGGTTCTACGAACACTGAAGCTTTCTTT
CASTQEGGGGSTNTEAFF
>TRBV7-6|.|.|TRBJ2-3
TGTGCCAGCAGCCCCGGGGTCCCCGGAACAGATACGCAGTATTTT
CASSPGVPGTDTQYF
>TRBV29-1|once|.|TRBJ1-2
TGCAGCGTTCCGGCAAGGGACCAGGAGGGTGGCTACACCTTC
CSVPARDQEGGYTF
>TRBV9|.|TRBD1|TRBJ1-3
TGTGCCAGCAGCCATAGCCGGGACAGGAATAGAAACACCATATATTTT
CASSHSRDRNRNTIYF
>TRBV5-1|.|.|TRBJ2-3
TGCGCCAGCAGCCCCAGCGCGACTTGGACAGATACGCAGTATTTT
CASSPSATWTDTQYF
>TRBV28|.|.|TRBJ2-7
TGTGCCAGCAGGCCCCCCGGGACAAGTCGCTACGAGCAGTACTTC
CASRPPGTSRYEQYF
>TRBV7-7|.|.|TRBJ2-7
TGTGCTAGCAGCTCGGACGGGAGCTCCGAGCAGTACTTC
CASSSDGSSEQYF
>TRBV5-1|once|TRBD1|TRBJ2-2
TGCGCCAGCAGCCTGGGACAGGGGGCGGCCGGGGAGCTGTTTTTT
CASSLGQGAAGELFF